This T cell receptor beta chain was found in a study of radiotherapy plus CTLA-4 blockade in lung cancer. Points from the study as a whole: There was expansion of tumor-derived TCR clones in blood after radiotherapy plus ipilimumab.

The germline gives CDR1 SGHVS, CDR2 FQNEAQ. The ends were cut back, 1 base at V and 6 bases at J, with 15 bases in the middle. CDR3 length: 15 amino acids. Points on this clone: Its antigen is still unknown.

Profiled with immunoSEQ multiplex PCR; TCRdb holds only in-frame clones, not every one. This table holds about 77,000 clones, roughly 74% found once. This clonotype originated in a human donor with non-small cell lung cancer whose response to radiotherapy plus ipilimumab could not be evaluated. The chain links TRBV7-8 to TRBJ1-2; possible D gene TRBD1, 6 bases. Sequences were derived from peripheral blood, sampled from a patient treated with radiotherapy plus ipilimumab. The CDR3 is CASSLVDRLWDGYTF. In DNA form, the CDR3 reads TGTGCCAGCAGCTTAGTCGACAGGCTCTGGGATGGCTACACCTTC.